The following is a T cell receptor beta chain sequence with its context. Libraries were prepared by immunoSEQ multiplex PCR; TCRdb keeps only in-frame clonotypes and omits some of them. The sample consists of 300,000 to 400,000 clones, roughly 90% of them appearing once. This sample was taken from a study of cytomegalovirus exposure and HLA in healthy donors. The germline V gene has CDR1 SGHAT and CDR2 FQNNGV. CDR3 length: 15 residues. Trimming left V 1 base short and J 2 bases short, with 11 bases between. The rearrangement joins TRBV11-2 to TRBJ1-2; D not certain. Sequencing was carried out using PBMCs. This receptor was obtained from a man aged 30 to 39 in good health and CMV-seronegative. The CDR3 DNA sequence: TGTGCCAGCAGCTTAGCAATAGGAGGGAACTATGGCTACACCTTC. It specifies CASSLAIGGNYGYTF.